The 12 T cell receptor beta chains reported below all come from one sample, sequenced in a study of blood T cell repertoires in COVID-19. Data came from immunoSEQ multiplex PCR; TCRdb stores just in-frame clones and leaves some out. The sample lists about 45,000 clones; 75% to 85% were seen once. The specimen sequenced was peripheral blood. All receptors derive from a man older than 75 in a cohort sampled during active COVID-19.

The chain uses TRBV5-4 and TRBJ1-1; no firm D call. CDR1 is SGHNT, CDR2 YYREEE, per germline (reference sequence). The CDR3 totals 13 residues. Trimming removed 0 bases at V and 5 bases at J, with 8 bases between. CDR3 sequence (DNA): TGTGCCAGCAGCTTGGTGGAGCGGACTGAAGCTTTCTTT. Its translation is CASSLVERTEAFF.

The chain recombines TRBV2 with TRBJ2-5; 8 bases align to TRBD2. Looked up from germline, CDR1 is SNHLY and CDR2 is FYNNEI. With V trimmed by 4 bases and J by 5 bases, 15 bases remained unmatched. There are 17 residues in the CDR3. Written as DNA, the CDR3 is TGTGCCAGCAGTGTAGGTAAAACTAGCGGCGCTGTGGAGACCCAGTACTTC. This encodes CASSVGKTSGAVETQYF.

CDR3 protein: CASSSVNRGPGDTEAFF. The CDR3 nucleotides are TGTGCCAGCAGTTCAGTAAACAGGGGGCCGGGCGACACTGAAGCTTTCTTT. J is TRBJ1-1 and V is TRBV27; 9 bases align to TRBD1. The CDR3 totals 17 residues. With 4 bases clipped from V and 3 bases from J, the junction kept 12 bases outside the gene matches. From germline, CDR1 is MNHEY and CDR2 SMNVEV (reference sequence).

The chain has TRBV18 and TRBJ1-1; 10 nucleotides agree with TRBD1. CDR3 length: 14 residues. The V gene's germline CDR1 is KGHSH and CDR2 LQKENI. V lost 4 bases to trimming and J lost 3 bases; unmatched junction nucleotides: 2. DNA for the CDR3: TGTGCCAGCTCACTGACAGGGGGCGACACTGAAGCTTTCTTT. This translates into CASSLTGGDTEAFF.

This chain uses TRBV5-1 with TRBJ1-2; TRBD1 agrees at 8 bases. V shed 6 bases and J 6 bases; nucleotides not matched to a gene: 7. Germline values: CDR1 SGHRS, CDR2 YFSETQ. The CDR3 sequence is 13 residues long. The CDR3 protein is CASNKGQEDGYTF. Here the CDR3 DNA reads TGCGCCAGCAATAAGGGACAGGAGGATGGCTACACCTTC. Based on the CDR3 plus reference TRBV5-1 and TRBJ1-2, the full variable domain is KAGVTQTPRYLIKTRGQQVTLSCSPISGHRSVSWYQQTPGQGLQFLFEYFSETQRNKGNFPGRFSGRQFSNSRSEMNVSTLELGDSALYLCASNKGQEDGYTFGSGTRLTVV.

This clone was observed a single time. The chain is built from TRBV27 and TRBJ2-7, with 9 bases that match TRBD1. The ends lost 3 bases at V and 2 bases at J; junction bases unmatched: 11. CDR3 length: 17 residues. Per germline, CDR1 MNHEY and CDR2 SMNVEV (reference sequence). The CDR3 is CASSFNRGLEYTYEQYF. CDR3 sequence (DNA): TGTGCCAGCAGTTTTAACAGGGGGCTTGAGTATACCTACGAGCAGTACTTC.

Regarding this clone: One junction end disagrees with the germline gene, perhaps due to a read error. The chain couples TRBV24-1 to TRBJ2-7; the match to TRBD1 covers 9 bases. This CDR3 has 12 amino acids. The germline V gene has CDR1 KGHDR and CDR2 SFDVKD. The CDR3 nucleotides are TGTGCCACCAGTGACCCCGGGACAGGGATGCACTTC. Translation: CATSDPGTGMHF.

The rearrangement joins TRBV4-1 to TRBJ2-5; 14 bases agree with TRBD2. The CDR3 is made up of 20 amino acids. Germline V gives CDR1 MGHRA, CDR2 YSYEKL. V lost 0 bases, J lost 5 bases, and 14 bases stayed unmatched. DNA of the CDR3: TGCGCCAGCAGCCAAGATCAGGCGCGGCGACTAGCGGGGGGGTGGGAGACCCAGTACTTC. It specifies CASSQDQARRLAGGWETQYF.

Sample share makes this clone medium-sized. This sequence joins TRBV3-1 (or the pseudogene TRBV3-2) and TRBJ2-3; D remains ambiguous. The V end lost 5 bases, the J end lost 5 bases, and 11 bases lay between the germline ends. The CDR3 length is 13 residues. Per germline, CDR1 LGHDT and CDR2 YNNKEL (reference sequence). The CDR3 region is CASSKRKQDTQYF. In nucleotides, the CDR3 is TGTGCCAGCAGCAAGAGGAAACAAGATACGCAGTATTTT.

CDR3 sequence (DNA): TGTGCCAGCAGCTTAGGGACAGGGCTTGGCACTGAAGCTTTCTTT. Translated: CASSLGTGLGTEAFF. V and J are TRBV7-2 and TRBJ1-1, with TRBD1 matching over 8 bases. This CDR3 is built from 15 residues. With V trimmed by 1 base and J by 4 bases, 5 bases remained unmatched. The V gene's germline CDR1 is SGHTA and CDR2 FQGNSA.

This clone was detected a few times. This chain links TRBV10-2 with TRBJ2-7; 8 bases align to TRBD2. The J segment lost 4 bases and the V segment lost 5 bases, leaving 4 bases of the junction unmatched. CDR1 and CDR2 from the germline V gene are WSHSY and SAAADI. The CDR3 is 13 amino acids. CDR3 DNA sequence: TGCGCCAGCAGTCGGGGGGGCCAATACGAGCAGTACTTC. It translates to CASSRGGQYEQYF.

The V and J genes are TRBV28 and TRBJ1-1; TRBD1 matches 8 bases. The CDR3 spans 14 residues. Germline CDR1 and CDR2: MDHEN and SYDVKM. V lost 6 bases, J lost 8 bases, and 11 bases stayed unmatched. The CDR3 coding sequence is TGTGCCAGCAGCCTCGGGACAGGCGTCGAGGAAGCTTTCTTT. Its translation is CASSLGTGVEEAFF.